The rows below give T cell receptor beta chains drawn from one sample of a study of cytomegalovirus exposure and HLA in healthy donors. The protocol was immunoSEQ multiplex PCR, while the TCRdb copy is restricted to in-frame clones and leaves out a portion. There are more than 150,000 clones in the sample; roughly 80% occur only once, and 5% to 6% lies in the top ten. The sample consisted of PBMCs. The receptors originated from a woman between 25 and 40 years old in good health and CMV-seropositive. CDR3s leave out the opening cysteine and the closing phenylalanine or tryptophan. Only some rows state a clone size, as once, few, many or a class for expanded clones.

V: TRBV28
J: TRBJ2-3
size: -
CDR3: ASSSGLAGSDTQY

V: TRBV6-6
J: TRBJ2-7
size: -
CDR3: ASSLTGSSYEQY

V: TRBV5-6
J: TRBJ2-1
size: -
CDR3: ASSLGWSSYNEQF

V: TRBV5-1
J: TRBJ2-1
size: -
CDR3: ASSFLSGGAYNEQF

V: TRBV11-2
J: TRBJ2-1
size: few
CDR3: ASSLDLSGTANEQF

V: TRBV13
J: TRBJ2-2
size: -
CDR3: ASSTRQGRGTGELF

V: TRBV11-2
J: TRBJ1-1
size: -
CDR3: ASSLPLGATGEAF

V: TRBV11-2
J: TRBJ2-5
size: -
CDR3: ASSPRRLAGPTGETQY

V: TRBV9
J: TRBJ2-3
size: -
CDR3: ASSSLAGGPDTQY

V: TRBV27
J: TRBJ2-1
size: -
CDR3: ASHRGEEQF

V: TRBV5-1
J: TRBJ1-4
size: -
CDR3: ASSLAVGARGEKLF

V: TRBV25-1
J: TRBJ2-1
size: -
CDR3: ASSVAGTSNEQF

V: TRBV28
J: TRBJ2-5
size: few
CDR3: ASSSSSGSVRETQY

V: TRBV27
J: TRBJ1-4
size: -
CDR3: ASSLTGDNEKLF

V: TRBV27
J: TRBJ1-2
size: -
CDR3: ASRALAEPTFYGYT

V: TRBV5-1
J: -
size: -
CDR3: ASSRGQSYEQY

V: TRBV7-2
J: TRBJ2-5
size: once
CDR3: ASSKKSGRQETQY

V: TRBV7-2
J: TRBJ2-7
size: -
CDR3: ASSLGSVPSYEQY

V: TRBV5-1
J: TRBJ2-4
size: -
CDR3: ASSLFGLAGMNRAKNIQY

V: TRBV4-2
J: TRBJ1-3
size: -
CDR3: ASSQDQQGSGNTIY

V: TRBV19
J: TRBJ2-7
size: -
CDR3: ASSTMAGGTPPYEQY

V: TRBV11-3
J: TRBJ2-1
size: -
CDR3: ASSSQVGVDEQF

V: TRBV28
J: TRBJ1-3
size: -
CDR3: ASSPANGNTIY

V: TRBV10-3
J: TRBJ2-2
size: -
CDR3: AISEGTGTNTGELF

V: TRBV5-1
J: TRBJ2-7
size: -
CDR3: ASRTSGGNYEQY

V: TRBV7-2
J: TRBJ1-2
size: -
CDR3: ASSYGTAQDGYT

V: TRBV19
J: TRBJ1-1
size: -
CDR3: ASTREWGNTEAF

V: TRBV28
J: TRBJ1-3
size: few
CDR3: ASSLRQFSGNTIY

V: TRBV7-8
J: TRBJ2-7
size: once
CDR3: ASSATSGSPYEQY

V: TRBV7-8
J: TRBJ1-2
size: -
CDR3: ASSSGQGYYGYT

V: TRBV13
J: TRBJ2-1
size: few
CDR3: ASRQTGTGANEQF

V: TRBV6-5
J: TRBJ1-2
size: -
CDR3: ASSPGGNRYGYT

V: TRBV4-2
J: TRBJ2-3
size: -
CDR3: ASSSGLAGGRFPDTQY

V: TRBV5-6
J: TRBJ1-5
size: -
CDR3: ASSFGREDQPQH

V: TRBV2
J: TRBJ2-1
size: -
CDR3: ASSETGVSYNEQF

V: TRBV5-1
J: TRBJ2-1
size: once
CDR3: ASSSEKVIGRNNEQF

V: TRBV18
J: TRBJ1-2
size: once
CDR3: ASSPRQNYYGYT

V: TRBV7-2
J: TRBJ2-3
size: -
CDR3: ASSSGTSGRTSTDTQY

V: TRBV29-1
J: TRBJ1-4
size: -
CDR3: SVTRETNEKLF

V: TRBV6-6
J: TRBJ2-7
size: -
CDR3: ASGGGTYEQY

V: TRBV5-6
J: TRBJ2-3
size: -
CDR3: ASSLISSDTQY

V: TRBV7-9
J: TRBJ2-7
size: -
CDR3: ASSLTSYEQY

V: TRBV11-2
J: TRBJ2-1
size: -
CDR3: ASSSPGV

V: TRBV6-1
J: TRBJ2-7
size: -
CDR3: ASRPGESSYEQY

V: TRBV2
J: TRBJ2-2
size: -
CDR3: ASIFGGNTGELF

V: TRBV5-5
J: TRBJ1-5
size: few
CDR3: ASSYWGGPQH

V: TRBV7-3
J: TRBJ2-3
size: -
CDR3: ASSLAGGTDTQY

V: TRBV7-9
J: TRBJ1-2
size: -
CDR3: SSSLGAGHGGANYGYT

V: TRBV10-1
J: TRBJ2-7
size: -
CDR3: ASSAGTGREQY

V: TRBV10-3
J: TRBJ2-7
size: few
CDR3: AISESSFEQY

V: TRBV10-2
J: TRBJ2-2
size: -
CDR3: ASFSGTGELF

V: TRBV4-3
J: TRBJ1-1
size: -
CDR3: ASSQGSTGVLNTEAF